Sequencing of this TCR beta chain was carried out in a study of cytomegalovirus exposure and HLA in healthy donors. The wider study: Of all 380 or so donors who were genotyped, roughly 81% belonged to the Caucasian-associated ancestry cluster.

Primers for the PCR totalled 60 Vbeta and 13 Jbeta. The assay was immunoSEQ multiplex PCR, and TCRdb's table has in-frame clones only and misses some. This table holds approximately 100,000 clones, 76% found once. This clone was observed a handful of times. The antigen is unknown. The CDR3 runs to 16 residues. With V trimmed by 0 bases and J by 6 bases, 4 bases remained unmatched. The germline V gene has CDR1 ENHRY and CDR2 SYGVKD. Notes on the study in general: A later analysis linked a missense DCLRE1C variant to TCR beta V- and J-gene trimming.

This chain uses TRBV10-3 with TRBJ2-3; 12 bases line up with TRBD2. The sequencing sample was made of PBMCs. This clonotype originated in a woman in her forties in good health and CMV-seropositive. The CDR3, as DNA: TGTGCCATCAGTGAGTCGACTAGCGGGGGTGGGGATACGCAGTATTTT. Protein product: CAISESTSGGGDTQYF.